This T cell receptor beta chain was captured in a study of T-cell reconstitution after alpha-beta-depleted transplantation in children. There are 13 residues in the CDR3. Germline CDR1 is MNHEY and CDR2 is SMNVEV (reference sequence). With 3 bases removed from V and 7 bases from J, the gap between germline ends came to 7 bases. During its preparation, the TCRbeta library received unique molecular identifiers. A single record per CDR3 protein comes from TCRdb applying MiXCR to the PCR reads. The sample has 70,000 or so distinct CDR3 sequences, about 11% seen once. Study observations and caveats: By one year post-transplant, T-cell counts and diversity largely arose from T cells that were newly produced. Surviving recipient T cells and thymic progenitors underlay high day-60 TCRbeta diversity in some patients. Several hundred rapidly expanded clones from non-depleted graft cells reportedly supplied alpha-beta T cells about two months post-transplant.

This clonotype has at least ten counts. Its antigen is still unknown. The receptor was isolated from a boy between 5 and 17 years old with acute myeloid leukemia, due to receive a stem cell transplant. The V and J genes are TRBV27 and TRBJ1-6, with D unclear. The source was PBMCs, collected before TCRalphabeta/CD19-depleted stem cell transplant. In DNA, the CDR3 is TGTGCCAGCAGTTTTACCCCGAATTCACCCCTCCACTTT. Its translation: CASSFTPNSPLHF.